This TCR beta chain derives from a study of cytomegalovirus exposure and HLA in healthy donors. The trim removed 4 bases at V and 4 bases at J, leaving 8 bases unmatched. Germline V gene data show CDR1 as SGHVS and CDR2 as FQNEAQ. CDR3 length equals 15 residues. Primers included in the PCR were 60 Vbeta and 13 Jbeta primers. Produced via immunoSEQ multiplex PCR; TCRdb's table is partial and in-frame only. This sample has 150,000 to 200,000 clones, with 77% found just once. The receptor comes from a woman aged 40 to 49 in good health and CMV-seropositive. J is TRBJ2-7 and V is TRBV7-8; 9 bases agree with TRBD1. Input material: PBMCs. CDR3 in amino acids: CASSSPPGQGYEQYF. The CDR3 DNA reads as TGTGCCAGCAGCTCCCCCCCGGGACAGGGTTACGAGCAGTACTTC.